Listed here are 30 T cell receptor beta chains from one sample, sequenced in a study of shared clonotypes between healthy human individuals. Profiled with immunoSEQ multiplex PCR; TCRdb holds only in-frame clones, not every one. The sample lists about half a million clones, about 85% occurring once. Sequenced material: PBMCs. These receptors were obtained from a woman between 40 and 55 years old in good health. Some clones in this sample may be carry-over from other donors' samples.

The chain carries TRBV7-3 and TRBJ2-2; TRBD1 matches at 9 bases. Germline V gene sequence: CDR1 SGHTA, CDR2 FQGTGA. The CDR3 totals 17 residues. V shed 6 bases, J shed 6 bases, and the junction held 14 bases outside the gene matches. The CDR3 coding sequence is TGTGCCAGCAGTAAGGGGACAGGGACCGGTCACTCCGGGGAGCTGTTTTTT. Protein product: CASSKGTGTGHSGELFF.

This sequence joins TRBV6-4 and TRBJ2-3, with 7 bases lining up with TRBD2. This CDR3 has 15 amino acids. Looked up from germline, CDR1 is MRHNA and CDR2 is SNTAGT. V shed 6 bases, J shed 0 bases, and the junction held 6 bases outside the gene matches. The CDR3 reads CASSSRAGSTDTQYF. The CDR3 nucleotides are TGTGCCAGCAGCTCACGAGCGGGGAGCACAGATACGCAGTATTTT.

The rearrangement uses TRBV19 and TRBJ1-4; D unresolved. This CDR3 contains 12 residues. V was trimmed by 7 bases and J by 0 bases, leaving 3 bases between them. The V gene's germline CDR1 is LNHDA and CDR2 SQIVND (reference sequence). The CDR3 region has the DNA TGTGCCAGTACAGCAACTAATGAAAAACTGTTTTTT. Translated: CASTATNEKLFF.

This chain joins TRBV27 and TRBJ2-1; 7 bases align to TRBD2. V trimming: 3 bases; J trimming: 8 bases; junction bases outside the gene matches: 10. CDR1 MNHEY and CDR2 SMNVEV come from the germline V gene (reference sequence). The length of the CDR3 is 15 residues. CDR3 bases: TGTGCCAGCAGTTTCTGGGCGGGAGAGAGAGATGAGCAGTTCTTC. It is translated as CASSFWAGERDEQFF.

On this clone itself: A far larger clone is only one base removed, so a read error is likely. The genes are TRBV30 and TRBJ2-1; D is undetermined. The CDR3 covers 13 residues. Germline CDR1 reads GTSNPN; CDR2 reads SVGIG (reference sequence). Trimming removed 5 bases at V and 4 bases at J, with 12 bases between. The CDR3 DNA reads TGTGCCTGGGAGAGCGCAGTTTACAATGAGCAGTTCTTC. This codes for CAWESAVYNEQFF.

Written as DNA, the CDR3 is TGCGCCAGCAGCCAAGATCTCGTTCGGGGGGGGACGGATACGCAGTATTTT. It codes for CASSQDLVRGGTDTQYF. The rearrangement links TRBV4-3 to TRBJ2-3; 8 positions match TRBD2. The CDR3 totals 17 residues. Germline CDR1 reads LGHNA; CDR2 reads YSLEER. Trimming took 0 bases from V and 6 from J; bases not matched to a gene: 11.

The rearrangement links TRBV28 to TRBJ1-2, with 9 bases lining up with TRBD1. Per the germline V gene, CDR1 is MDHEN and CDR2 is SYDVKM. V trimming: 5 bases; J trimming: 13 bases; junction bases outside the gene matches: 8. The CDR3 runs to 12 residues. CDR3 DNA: TGTGCCAGCAGTCCCGGACAGGGGAGTGGCACCTTC. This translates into CASSPGQGSGTF.

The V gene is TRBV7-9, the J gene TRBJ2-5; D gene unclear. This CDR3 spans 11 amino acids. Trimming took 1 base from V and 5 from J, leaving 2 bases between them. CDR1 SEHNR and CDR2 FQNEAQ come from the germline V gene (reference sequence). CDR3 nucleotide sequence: TGTGCCAGCAGCTTAGTTGAGACCCAGTACTTC. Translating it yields CASSLVETQYF. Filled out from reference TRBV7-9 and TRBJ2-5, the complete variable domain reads DTGVSQNPRHKITKRGQNVTFRCDPISEHNRLYWYRQTLGQGPEFLTYFQNEAQLEKSRLLSDRFSAERPKGSFSTLEIQRTEQGDSAMYLCASSLVETQYFGPGTRLLVL.

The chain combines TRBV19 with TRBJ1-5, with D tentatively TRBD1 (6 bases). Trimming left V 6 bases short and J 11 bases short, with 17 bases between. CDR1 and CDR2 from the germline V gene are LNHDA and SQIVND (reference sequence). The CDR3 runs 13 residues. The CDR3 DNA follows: TGTGCCAGTAGCCCCGGACAGTTCTTGTCCCAGCATTTT. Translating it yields CASSPGQFLSQHF.

In DNA, the CDR3 is TGTGCCAGCGAAAAGAGCGGGACCAACAATGAGCAGTTCTTC. Translation gives CASEKSGTNNEQFF. The rearrangement uses TRBV11-3 and TRBJ2-1; 7 positions match TRBD2. The CDR3 has 14 amino acids. Germline V gene sequence: CDR1 SGHNT, CDR2 YENEEA. V trimming: 8 bases; J trimming: 5 bases; junction bases outside the gene matches: 9.

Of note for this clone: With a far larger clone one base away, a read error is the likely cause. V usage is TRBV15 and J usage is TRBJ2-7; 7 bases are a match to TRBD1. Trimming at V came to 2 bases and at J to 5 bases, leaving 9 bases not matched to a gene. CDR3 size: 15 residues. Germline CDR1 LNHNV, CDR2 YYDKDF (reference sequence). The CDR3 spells CATSRLLGTGDEQYF. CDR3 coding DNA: TGTGCCACCAGCAGACTACTAGGTACAGGGGACGAGCAGTACTTC.

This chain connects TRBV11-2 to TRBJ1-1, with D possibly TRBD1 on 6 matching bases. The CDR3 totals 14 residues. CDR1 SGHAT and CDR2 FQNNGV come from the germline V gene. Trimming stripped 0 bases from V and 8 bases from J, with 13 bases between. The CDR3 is CASSLDLGAPEAFF. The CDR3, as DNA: TGTGCCAGCAGCTTAGATCTGGGGGCGCCGGAAGCTTTCTTT.

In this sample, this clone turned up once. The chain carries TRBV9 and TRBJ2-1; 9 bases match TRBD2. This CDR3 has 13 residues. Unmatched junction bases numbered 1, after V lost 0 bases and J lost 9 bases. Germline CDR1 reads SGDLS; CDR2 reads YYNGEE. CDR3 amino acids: CASSVVLAGEQFF. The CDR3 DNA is TGTGCCAGCAGCGTAGTACTAGCGGGTGAGCAGTTCTTC.

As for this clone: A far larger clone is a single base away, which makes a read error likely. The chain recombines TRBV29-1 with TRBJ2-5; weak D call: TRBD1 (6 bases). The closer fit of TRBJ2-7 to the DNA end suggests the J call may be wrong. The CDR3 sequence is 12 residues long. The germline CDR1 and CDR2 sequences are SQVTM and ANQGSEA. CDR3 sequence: CNVGGGSYEQYF. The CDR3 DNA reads TGCAACGTTGGGGGCGGCTCCTACGAGCAGTACTTC.

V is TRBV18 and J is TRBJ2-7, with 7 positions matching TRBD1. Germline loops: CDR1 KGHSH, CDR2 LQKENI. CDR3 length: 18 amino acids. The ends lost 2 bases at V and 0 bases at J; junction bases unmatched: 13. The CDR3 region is CASSPNSLSGGASYEQYF. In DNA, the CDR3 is TGTGCCAGCTCACCAAACTCTCTTTCAGGGGGAGCCTCCTACGAGCAGTACTTC.

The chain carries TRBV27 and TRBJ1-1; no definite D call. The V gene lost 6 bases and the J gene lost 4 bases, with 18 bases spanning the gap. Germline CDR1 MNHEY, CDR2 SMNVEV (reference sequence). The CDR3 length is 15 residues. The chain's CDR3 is CASSRSSLGTTEAFF. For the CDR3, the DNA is TGTGCCAGCAGCCGATCATCTCTAGGCACCACTGAAGCTTTCTTT.

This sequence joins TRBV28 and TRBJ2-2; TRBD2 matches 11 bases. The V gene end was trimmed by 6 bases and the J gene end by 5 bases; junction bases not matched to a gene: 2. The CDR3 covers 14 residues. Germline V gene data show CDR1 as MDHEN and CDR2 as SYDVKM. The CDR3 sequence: CASRLAGGTGELFF. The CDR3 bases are TGTGCCAGCAGATTAGCGGGAGGGACCGGGGAGCTGTTTTTT.

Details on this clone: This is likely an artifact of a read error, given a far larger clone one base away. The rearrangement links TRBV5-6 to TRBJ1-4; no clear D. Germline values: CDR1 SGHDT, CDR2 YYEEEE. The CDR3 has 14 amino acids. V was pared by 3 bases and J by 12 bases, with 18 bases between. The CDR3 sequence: CASSSRHRREELFF. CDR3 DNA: TGTGCCAGCAGCTCCCGACATAGGAGAGAAGAACTGTTTTTT.

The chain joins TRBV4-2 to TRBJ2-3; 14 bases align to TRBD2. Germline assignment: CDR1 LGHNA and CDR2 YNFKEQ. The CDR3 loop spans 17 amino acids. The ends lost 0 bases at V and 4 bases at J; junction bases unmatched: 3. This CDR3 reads CASSQETSGRDADTQYF. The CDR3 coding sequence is TGTGCCAGCAGCCAAGAGACTAGCGGGAGGGACGCAGATACGCAGTATTTT.

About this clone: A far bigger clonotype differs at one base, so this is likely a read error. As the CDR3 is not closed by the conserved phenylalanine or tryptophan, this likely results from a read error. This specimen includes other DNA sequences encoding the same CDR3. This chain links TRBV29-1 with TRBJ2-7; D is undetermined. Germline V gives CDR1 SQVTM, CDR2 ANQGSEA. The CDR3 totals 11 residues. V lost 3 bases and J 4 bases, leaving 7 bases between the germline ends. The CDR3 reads CSVDSGYEQYL. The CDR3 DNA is TGCAGCGTTGATTCGGGTTACGAGCAGTACCTC.

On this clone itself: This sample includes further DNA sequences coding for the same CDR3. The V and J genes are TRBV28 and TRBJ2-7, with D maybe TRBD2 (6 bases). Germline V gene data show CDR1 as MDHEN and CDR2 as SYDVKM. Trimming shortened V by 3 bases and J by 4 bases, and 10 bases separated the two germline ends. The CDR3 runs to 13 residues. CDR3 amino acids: CASSLGGGYEQYF. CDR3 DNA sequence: TGTGCCAGCAGTTTGGGGGGAGGATACGAGCAGTACTTC.

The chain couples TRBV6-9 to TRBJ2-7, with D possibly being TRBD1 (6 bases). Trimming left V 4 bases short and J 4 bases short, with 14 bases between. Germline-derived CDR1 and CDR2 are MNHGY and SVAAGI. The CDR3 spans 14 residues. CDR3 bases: TGTGCCAGCAGTTGGGGGACATTTCTTTACGAGCAGTACTTC. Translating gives CASSWGTFLYEQYF.

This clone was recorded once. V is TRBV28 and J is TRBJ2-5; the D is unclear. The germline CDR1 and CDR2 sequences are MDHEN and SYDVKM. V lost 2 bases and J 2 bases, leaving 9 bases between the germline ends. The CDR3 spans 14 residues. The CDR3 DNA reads TGTGCCAGCAGTTTACAGGTATTACAAGAGACCCAGTACTTC. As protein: CASSLQVLQETQYF.

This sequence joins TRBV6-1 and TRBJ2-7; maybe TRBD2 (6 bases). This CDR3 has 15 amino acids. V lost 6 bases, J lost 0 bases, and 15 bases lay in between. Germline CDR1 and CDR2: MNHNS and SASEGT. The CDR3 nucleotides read TGTGCCAGCAGCCGGGTGGGGGGTGTCTCCTACGAGCAGTACTTC. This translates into CASSRVGGVSYEQYF.

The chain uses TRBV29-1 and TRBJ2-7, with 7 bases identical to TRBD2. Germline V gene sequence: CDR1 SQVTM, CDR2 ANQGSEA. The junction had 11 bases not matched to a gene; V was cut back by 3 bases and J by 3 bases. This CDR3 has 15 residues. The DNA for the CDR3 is TGCAGCGTTGAGGGGACTACCAACGGGGTCTACGAGCAGTACTTC. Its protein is CSVEGTTNGVYEQYF.

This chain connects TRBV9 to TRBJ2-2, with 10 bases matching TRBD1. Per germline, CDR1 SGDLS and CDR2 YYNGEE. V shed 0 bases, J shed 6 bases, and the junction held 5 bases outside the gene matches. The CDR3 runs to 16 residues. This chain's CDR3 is CASSVEGGQGAGELFF. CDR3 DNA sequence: TGTGCCAGCAGCGTAGAGGGCGGACAGGGGGCCGGGGAGCTGTTTTTT.

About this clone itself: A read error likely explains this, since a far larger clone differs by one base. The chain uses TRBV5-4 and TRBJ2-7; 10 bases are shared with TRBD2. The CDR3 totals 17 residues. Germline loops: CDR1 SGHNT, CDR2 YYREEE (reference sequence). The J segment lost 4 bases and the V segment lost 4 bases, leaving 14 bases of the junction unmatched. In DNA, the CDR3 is TGTGCCAGCAGCCGGGGCGGGGCTAGCGGGGGCCATTACGAGCAGTACTTC. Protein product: CASSRGGASGGHYEQYF.

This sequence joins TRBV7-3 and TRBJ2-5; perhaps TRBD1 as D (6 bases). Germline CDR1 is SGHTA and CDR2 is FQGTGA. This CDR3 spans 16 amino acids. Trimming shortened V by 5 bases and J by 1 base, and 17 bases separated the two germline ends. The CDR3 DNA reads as TGTGCCAGCAGCCCCGACGGAGGACAGCTCCAAGAGACCCAGTACTTC. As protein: CASSPDGGQLQETQYF.

CDR3: CAWSVGQNGGYTF. The CDR3 nucleotides are TGTGCCTGGAGTGTAGGGCAAAATGGTGGCTACACCTTC. V gene TRBV30 combines with J gene TRBJ1-2, with D hard to call. Germline values: CDR1 GTSNPN, CDR2 SVGIG (reference sequence). The ends were cut back, 0 bases at V and 7 bases at J, with 12 bases in the middle. The CDR3 is 13 amino acids.

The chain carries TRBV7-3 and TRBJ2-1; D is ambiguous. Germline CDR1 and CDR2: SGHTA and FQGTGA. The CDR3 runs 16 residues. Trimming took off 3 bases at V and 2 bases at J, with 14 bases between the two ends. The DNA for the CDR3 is TGTGCCAGCAGCTTGGTTAAGCCGTATACCTACAATGAGCAGTTCTTC. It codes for CASSLVKPYTYNEQFF. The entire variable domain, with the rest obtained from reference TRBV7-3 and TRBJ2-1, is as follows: GAGVSQTPSNKVTEKGKYVELRCDPISGHTALYWYRQSLGQGPEFLIYFQGTGAADDSGLPNDRFFAVRPEGSVSTLKIQRTERGDSAVYLCASSLVKPYTYNEQFFGPGTRLTVL.